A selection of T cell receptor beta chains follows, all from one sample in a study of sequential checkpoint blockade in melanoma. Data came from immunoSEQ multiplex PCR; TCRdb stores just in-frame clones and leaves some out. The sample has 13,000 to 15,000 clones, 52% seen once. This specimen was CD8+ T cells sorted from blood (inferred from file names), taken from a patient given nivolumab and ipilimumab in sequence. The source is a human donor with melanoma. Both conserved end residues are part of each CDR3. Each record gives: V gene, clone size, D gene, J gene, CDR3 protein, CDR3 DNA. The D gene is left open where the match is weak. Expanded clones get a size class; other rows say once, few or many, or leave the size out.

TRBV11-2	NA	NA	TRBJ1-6	CASSLDGRPNSPLHF	TGTGCCAGCAGCTTAGATGGGAGGCCTAATTCACCCCTCCACTTT
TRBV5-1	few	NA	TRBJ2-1	CASSLTGVPNEQFF	TGCGCCAGCAGCTTGACGGGAGTTCCCAATGAGCAGTTCTTC
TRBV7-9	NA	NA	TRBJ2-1	CASSSRQEISYNEQFF	TGTGCCAGCAGCTCCAGACAGGAAATCTCCTACAATGAGCAGTTCTTC
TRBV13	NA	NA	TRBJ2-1	CASSLVSHEQFF	TGTGCCAGCAGCTTAGTATCCCATGAGCAGTTCTTC
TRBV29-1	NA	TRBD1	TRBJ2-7	CSVEEFNRGREQYF	TGCAGCGTTGAAGAGTTTAACAGGGGGCGCGAGCAGTACTTC
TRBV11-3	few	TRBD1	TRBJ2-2	CASSGQGFDTGELFF	TGTGCCAGCTCGGGACAGGGATTTGACACCGGGGAGCTGTTTTTT
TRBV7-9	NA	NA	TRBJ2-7	CASSFFPGEQYF	TGTGCCAGCAGCTTTTTTCCAGGCGAGCAGTACTTC
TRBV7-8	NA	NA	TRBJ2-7	CASSFLSYYEQYF	TGTGCCAGCAGCTTCTTGTCCTATTACGAGCAGTACTTC
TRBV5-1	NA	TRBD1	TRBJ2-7	CASSLAGTGGREQYF	TGCGCCAGCAGCTTGGCGGGGACAGGGGGGCGCGAGCAGTACTTC
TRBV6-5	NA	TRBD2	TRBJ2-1	CASSYSEREGGNEQFF	TGTGCCAGCAGTTACTCCGAGCGGGAGGGGGGCAATGAGCAGTTCTTC
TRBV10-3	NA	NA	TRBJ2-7	CAISEPFMRQTYEQYF	TGTGCCATCAGTGAACCATTTATGAGACAGACCTACGAGCAGTACTTC